One sample yielded the 18 T cell receptor beta chains listed below, sequenced in a study of T-cell memory formation after mild COVID-19. Each CDR3 protein gets one entry after TCRdb re-called the 5' RACE reads with MiXCR. This sample yields about 560,000 distinct CDR3 sequences, of which less than 25% are seen a single time; around 8.4% belongs to the top ten. The sample was PBMCs or a T cell subset sorted from them (not recorded which). These receptor sequences come from an adult woman who had mild COVID-19 (a few samples of this study predate the infection). Cell type and time point are not known.

V and J are TRBV5-1 and TRBJ1-1; the D is unclear. The CDR3 spans 12 residues. The germline V gene encodes CDR1 SGHRS and CDR2 YFSETQ. Trimming took off 5 bases at V and 1 base at J, with 6 bases between the two ends. The CDR3 loop reads CASRIGNTEAFF. CDR3 sequence (DNA): TGCGCCAGCAGAATAGGGAACACTGAAGCTTTCTTT.

There are many counts of this clonotype. The chain combines TRBV14 with TRBJ1-1; D call uncertain. The CDR3 covers 14 residues. V was shortened by 4 bases and J by 5 bases, with 14 bases between the two germline ends. Germline V gives CDR1 SGHDN, CDR2 FVKESK. The CDR3 DNA reads as TGTGCCAGCAGCCGGCAGGCGTCTGGAACTGAAGCTTTCTTT. Amino acids: CASSRQASGTEAFF.

The chain links TRBV30 to TRBJ1-2; no clear D. The V gene's germline CDR1 is GTSNPN and CDR2 SVGIG (reference sequence). V was shortened by 0 bases and J by 4 bases, with 9 bases between the two germline ends. This CDR3 is 13 amino acids long. DNA for the CDR3: TGTGCCTGGAGTGTACTGGGAGGCTATGGCTACACCTTC. Translated: CAWSVLGGYGYTF.

The chain has TRBV20-1 and TRBJ2-7, with a tentative D call TRBD1 (6 bases). The CDR3 length is 15 residues. Germline V gives CDR1 DFQATT, CDR2 SNEGSKA (reference sequence). With 0 bases removed from V and 2 bases from J, the gap between germline ends came to 14 bases. CDR3 loop: CSARDAGTLTYEQYF. CDR3 in DNA: TGCAGTGCTAGAGACGCCGGGACACTAACCTACGAGCAGTACTTC.

This sequence joins TRBV5-1 and TRBJ2-7; either TRBD1 or TRBD2 may supply D (6 bases each). Germline V gene sequence: CDR1 SGHRS, CDR2 YFSETQ. V was trimmed by 2 bases and J by 6 bases, leaving 15 bases between them. The CDR3 has 14 residues. CDR3 sequence: CASSLPGGYSEQYF. The CDR3 bases are TGCGCCAGCAGCTTACCCGGGGGCTACTCCGAGCAGTACTTC.

The rearrangement links TRBV20-1 to TRBJ2-7; perhaps TRBD1 as D (5 bases). Trimming cost V 3 bases and J 3 bases, with 9 bases left between them. The CDR3 sequence is 12 residues long. Germline CDR1 DFQATT, CDR2 SNEGSKA (reference sequence). In nucleotides, the CDR3 is TGCAGTGCTAGTGACAGATTCTACGAGCAGTACTTC. It yields the protein CSASDRFYEQYF.

There are a few counts of this clonotype. The V call is TRBV2, the J call TRBJ2-2; unclear D gene. The V end was cut by 8 bases, the J end by 1 base, with 11 bases between. CDR1 and CDR2 from the germline V gene are SNHLY and FYNNEI. The CDR3 is made up of 14 amino acids. The chain's CDR3 is CASRGAWNTGELFF. The CDR3 DNA sequence: TGTGCCAGCCGAGGAGCCTGGAACACCGGGGAGCTGTTTTTT. Based on the CDR3 plus reference TRBV2 and TRBJ2-2, the full variable domain is EPEVTQTPSHQVTQMGQEVILRCVPISNHLYFYWYRQILGQKVEFLVSFYNNEISEKSEIFDDQFSVERPDGSNFTLKIRSTKLEDSAMYFCASRGAWNTGELFFGEGSRLTVL.

V is TRBV7-2 and J is TRBJ2-4; 7 bases are a match to TRBD2. The germline V gene encodes CDR1 SGHTA and CDR2 FQGNSA. The V and J ends lost 5 bases and 6 bases, in that order; junction bases with no gene match: 7. CDR3 length equals 14 residues. CDR3 region: CASSPGLVVNIQYF. In DNA, the CDR3 is TGTGCCAGCAGCCCTGGACTAGTAGTAAACATTCAGTACTTC.

This clonotype was observed a few times. The V gene is TRBV6-2 or TRBV6-3, the J gene TRBJ2-7, with TRBD2 as a possible D gene (5 bases). Germline CDR1 reads MNHEY; CDR2 reads SVGEGT. The V gene lost 2 bases and the J gene lost 0 bases, with 17 bases spanning the gap. This CDR3 is built from 17 residues. The CDR3 DNA reads as TGTGCCAGCAGTTACGCTCGAACGGGAACCCCCTCCTACGAGCAGTACTTC. Its translation: CASSYARTGTPSYEQYF.

The V and J genes are TRBV7-3 and TRBJ2-1, with TRBD1 matching 7 bases. Germline assignment: CDR1 SGHTA and CDR2 FQGTGA. This CDR3 comprises 16 residues. Trimming took 5 bases from V and 0 from J; bases not matched to a gene: 7. The CDR3 sequence is CASSARGPSSYNEQFF. The CDR3 nucleotides read TGTGCCAGCAGCGCAAGGGGGCCCAGCTCCTACAATGAGCAGTTCTTC.

About this clonotype itself: Germline and junction disagree at one end, which may indicate a read error. The V and J genes are TRBV6-1 and TRBJ2-2, with D tentatively TRBD1 (6 bases). Per germline, CDR1 MNHNS and CDR2 SASEGT. The CDR3 sequence is 18 residues long. CDR3 loop: CASNEALVGGANTGELFF. DNA for the CDR3: TGTGCCAGCAATGAAGCGTTGGTAGGGGGTGCGAACACCGGGGAGCTGTTTTTT.

In its sample, this clonotype was seen many times. The V call is TRBV20-1, the J call TRBJ2-2, with TRBD2 identical over 8 bases. The junction had 8 bases not matched to a gene; V was cut back by 3 bases and J by 5 bases. The CDR3 runs to 15 residues. The germline gives CDR1 DFQATT, CDR2 SNEGSKA (reference sequence). The CDR3 DNA reads as TGCAGTGCTAGGGCCAGCGGGAGAGGGACCGGGGAGCTGTTTTTT. Its translation: CSARASGRGTGELFF.

This chain uses TRBV12-3 or TRBV12-4 with TRBJ2-5, with no clear D. V shed 7 bases and J shed 3 bases, with 6 bases lying between them. CDR3 length: 11 residues. The chain's CDR3 is CASKIEETQYF. DNA of the CDR3: TGTGCCAGCAAGATAGAAGAGACCCAGTACTTC.

The rearrangement links TRBV29-1 to TRBJ2-1; weak D call: TRBD2 (6 bases). V gave up 3 bases and J gave up 6 bases, with 15 bases separating them. In germline, CDR1 is SQVTM, CDR2 ANQGSEA. The CDR3 spans 14 residues. The CDR3 bases are TGCAGCGTTGAGGGGGGAGTAGGCGGCAATGAGCAGTTCTTC. Translation: CSVEGGVGGNEQFF.

This clonotype was counted a few times. This chain connects TRBV6-5 to TRBJ2-3, with 12 bases that match TRBD2. CDR1 MNHEY and CDR2 SVGAGI come from the germline V gene. Germline trimming cut 4 bases from V and 5 bases from J; bases unmatched to any gene: 7. The CDR3 runs 16 residues. In DNA, the CDR3 is TGTGCCAGCAGTTGGCTAGCGGGAGGGCCCCTAGATACGCAGTATTTT. Translation gives CASSWLAGGPLDTQYF.

The chain combines TRBV12-3 or TRBV12-4 with TRBJ1-2; D perhaps matches TRBD1 (5 bases). The CDR3 length is 16 residues. Between the trimmed V and J ends, which lost 4 bases and 1 base, there was a span of 16 bases. CDR3 region: CASSSTSGRNNYGYTF. In DNA form, the CDR3 reads TGTGCCAGCAGTTCCACCTCGGGACGGAATAACTATGGCTACACCTTC.

Remarks on this clonotype: The germline gene is not matched at one end of the junction; a read error may be the cause. The chain couples TRBV7-2 to TRBJ2-5; no clear D. Germline V gene sequence: CDR1 SGHTA, CDR2 FQGNSA. CDR3 length equals 12 residues. The CDR3 DNA sequence: TGTGCCAACAGCTTCATGTCAGAGACCCAGTACTTC. Translating it yields CANSFMSETQYF.

This clonotype has more than one count but fewer than ten. This sequence joins TRBV12-3 or TRBV12-4 and TRBJ2-2; D may correspond to TRBD1 or TRBD2 (6 bases each). V was cut by 8 bases and J by 5 bases, with 12 bases left in between. CDR3 length: 13 amino acids. This chain's CDR3 is CASQRRGTGELFF. CDR3 DNA: TGTGCCAGCCAACGGAGGGGGACCGGGGAGCTGTTTTTT.